The present T cell receptor (beta chain) was sequenced within a study of sequential checkpoint blockade in melanoma. The wider study: Maintenance nivolumab came after either treatment sequence. 91 pretreatment tumor DNA samples were TCRβ immunosequenced. More than 20 patients had tumor biopsies before treatment and at week 13. Study-wide findings and caveats: Rising tumor T-cell fraction and clonality meant about 30 times likelier benefit.

Germline V lookup: CDR1 MNHGY, CDR2 SAAAGT. Unmatched junction bases numbered 14, after V lost 5 bases and J lost 13 bases. The length of the CDR3 is 15 residues. A note on this clone: The antigen is undetermined.

Treatment indicated: randomized to nivolumab then ipilimumab (arm A) or the reverse (arm B). Sequenced by immunoSEQ multiplex PCR; TCRdb stores in-frame clones only, minus some. Of roughly 2,200 clones in the sample, around 15% are singletons; the top ten hold about 20%. This chain uses TRBV6-8 with TRBJ1-6, with 7 bases lining up with TRBD1. The specimen was tumor tissue (inferred from file names), collected from a patient given nivolumab and ipilimumab in sequence. The sequence came from a human donor with melanoma. CDR3 in amino acids: CASSPYGQALSPLHF. CDR3 in DNA: TGTGCCAGCAGTCCTTACGGACAGGCTCTGTCGCCCCTCCACTTT.